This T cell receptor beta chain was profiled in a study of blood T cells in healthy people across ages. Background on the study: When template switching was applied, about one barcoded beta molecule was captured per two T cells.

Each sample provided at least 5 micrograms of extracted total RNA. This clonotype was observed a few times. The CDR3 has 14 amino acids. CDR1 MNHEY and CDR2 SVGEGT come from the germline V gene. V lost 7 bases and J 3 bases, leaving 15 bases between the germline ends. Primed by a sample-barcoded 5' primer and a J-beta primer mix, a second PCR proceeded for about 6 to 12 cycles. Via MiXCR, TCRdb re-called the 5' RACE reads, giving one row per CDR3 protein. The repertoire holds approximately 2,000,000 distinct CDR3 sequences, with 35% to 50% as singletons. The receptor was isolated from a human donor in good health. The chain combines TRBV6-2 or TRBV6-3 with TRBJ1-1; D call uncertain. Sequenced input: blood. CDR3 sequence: CASTKREGYTEAFF. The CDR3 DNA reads TGTGCCAGCACAAAAAGGGAGGGTTACACTGAAGCTTTCTTT.